This T cell receptor beta chain was identified in a study of cytomegalovirus exposure and HLA in healthy donors. Findings of the study overall: Compared with the approximately 700-donor mean, an Asian-associated ancestry cluster reportedly had fewer N-insertions, according to a later analysis.

Remarks on this clone: The antigen remains undetermined.

The germline gives CDR1 LNHDA, CDR2 SQIVND (reference sequence). V lost 8 bases and J 4 bases, leaving 14 bases between the germline ends. The CDR3 sequence is 14 residues long. The PCR made use of 60 Vbeta and 13 Jbeta primers. The method was immunoSEQ multiplex PCR; TCRdb's version includes in-frame clones alone and lacks a portion of them. Seen here are around 150,000 clones, around 84% observed once, and the top ten hold 1.9%. This chain connects TRBV19 to TRBJ2-2; D is ambiguous. Input material: PBMCs. The TCR was taken from a man aged 18 to 35 in good health and CMV-seronegative. CDR3: CASQNSRSTGELFF. CDR3 nucleotides: TGTGCCAGTCAGAACAGCAGAAGCACCGGGGAGCTGTTTTTT.